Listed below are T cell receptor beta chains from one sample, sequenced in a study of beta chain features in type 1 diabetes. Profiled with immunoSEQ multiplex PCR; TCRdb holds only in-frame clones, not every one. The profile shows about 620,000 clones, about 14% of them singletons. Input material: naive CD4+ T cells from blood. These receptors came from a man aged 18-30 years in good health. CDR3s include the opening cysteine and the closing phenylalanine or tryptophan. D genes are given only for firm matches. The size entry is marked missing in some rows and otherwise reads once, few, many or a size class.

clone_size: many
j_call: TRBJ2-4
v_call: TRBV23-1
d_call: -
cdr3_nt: TGCGCCAGCAGTCAATCGAGCCAGGGAGTAGCCAAAAACATTCAGTACTTC
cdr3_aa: CASSQSSQGVAKNIQYF

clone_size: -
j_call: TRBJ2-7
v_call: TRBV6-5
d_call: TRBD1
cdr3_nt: TGTGCCAGCAGTTACTCGGACAGGGGGCGCACCTACGAGCAGTACTTC
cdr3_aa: CASSYSDRGRTYEQYF

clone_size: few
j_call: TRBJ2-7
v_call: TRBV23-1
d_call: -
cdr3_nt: TGCGCCAGCAGCCAAGAGTGGAGACCCGGGGTCTACGAGCAGTACTTC
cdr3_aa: CASSQEWRPGVYEQYF

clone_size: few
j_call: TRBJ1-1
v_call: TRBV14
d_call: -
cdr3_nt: TGTGCCAGCAGCCAGTTTGGGTTTACGAACGCTGAAGCTTTCTTT
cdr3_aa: CASSQFGFTNAEAFF

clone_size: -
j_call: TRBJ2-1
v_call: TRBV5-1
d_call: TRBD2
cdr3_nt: TGCGCCAGCAGCTTCACTAGCGGGAGCTTTAATGAGCAGTTCTTC
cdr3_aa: CASSFTSGSFNEQFF

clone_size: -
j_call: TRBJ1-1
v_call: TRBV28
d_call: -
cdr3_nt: TGTGCCAGCAGTTTATCCGGGACGTTACACTGTGAAGCTTTCTTT
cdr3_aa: CASSLSGTLHCEAFF

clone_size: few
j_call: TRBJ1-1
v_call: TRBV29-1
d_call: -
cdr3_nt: TGCAGCGTTGAACGGGGGCGTAATGAAGCTTTCTTT
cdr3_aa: CSVERGRNEAFF

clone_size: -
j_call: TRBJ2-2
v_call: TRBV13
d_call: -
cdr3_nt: TGTGCCAGCAGCTTAAAAGGAGGCACCGGGGAGCTGTTTTTT
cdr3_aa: CASSLKGGTGELFF

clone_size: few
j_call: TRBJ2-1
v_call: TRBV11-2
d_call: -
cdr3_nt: TGTGCCAGCGCCGTCGTGAGTTCCTACAATGAGCAGTTCTTC
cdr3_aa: CASAVVSSYNEQFF

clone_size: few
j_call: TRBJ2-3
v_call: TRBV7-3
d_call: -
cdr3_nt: TGTGCCAGCAGCTCCCAACGGGGTGCAGATACGCAGTATTTT
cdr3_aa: CASSSQRGADTQYF

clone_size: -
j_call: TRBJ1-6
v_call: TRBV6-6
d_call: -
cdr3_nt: TGTGCCAGCAACCAAAAGGGATCTGTGGCGTCACCCCTCCACTTT
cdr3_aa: CASNQKGSVASPLHF

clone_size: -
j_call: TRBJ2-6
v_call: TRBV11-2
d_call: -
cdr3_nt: TGTGCCAGCAGCTTGGACCTATACAATGGGGCCAACGTCCTGACTTTC
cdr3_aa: CASSLDLYNGANVLTF

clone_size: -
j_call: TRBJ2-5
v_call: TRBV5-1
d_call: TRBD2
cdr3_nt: TGCGCCAGCAGCCTCCTCCCCACTAGCGGGACGTACCAAGAGACCCAGTACTTC
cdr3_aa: CASSLLPTSGTYQETQYF

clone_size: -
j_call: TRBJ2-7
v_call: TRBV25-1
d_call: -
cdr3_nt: TGTGCCAGCACCCACCCTGCGGGAAACGAGCAGTACTTC
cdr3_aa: CASTHPAGNEQYF

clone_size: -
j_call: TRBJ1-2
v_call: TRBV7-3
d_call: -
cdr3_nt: TGTGCCAGCAGCTTACCCCGATATGGCTACACCTTC
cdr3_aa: CASSLPRYGYTF

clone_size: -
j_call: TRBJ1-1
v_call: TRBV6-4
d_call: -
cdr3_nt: TGTGCCAGCAGTGGGGGACGGAACACTGAAGCTTTCTTT
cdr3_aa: CASSGGRNTEAFF

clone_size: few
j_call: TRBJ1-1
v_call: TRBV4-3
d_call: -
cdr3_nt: TGCGCCAGCAGCCGGGGGGAACAGTGGAACACTGAAGCTTTCTTT
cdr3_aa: CASSRGEQWNTEAFF

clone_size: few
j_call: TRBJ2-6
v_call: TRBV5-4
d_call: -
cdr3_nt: TGTGCCAGCAGCTTGGCGCACTCTGGGGCCAACGTCCTGACTTTC
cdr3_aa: CASSLAHSGANVLTF

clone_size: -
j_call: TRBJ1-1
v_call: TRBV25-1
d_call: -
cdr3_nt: TGTGCCAGCAGTGACCCACAAGTAGGGAGGAAAGCTTTCTTT
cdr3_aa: CASSDPQVGRKAFF

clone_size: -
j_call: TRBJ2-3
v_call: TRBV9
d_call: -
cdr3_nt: TGTGCCAGCAGCGTAGCGTCAGTAGATACGCAGTATTTT
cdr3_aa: CASSVASVDTQYF

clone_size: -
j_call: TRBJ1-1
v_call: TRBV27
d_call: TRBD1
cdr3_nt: TGTGCCAGCAGAACCGGGACAGATAACACTGAAGCTTTCTTT
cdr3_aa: CASRTGTDNTEAFF

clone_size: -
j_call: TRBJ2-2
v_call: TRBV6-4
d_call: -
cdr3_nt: TGTGCCAGCGGTTCGCGGAACACCGGGGAGCTGTTTTTT
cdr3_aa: CASGSRNTGELFF

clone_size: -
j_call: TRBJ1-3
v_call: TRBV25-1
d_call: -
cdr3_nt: TGTGCCAGCAGTAGATGGGCTGGGACCTCTGGAAACACCATATATTTT
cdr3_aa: CASSRWAGTSGNTIYF

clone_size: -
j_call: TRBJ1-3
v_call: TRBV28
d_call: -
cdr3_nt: TGTGCCAGCAGTTTTACCGGGATAGGGGTGAACTCTGGAAACACCATATATTTT
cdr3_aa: CASSFTGIGVNSGNTIYF

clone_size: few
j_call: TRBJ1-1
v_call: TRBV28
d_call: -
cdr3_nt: TGTGCCAGCAGTTTTGTTTTCCGGGCAGGCCCGAACACTGAAGCTTTCTTT
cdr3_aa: CASSFVFRAGPNTEAFF

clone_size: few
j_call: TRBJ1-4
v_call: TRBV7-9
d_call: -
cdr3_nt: TGTGCCAGCAGCTTATTTAGGGACAAGAGGGGCGAAAAACTGTTTTTT
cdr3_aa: CASSLFRDKRGEKLFF

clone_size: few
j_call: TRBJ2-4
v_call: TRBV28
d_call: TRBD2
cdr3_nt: TGTGCCAGCAGTCAAGGCCCGGGGGGAAACATTCAGTACTTC
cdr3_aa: CASSQGPGGNIQYF